Listed below are T cell receptor beta chains from one sample, sequenced in a study of blood T cell repertoires in COVID-19. Profiling relied on immunoSEQ multiplex PCR, and the TCRdb table lists in-frame clones only, not all of them. The sample shows hundreds of thousands of clones, roughly 90% of them seen only once. The sample consisted of peripheral blood. These receptors originate from a woman in her twenties or thirties with active or convalescent COVID-19. CDR3s include the opening cysteine and the closing phenylalanine or tryptophan. D genes are given only for firm matches. A clone size is listed for some rows: how often the clone was seen (once, few, many), or a class if it is expanded.

V gene	clone size	D gene	J gene	CDR3 length	CDR3 protein	CDR3 DNA
TRBV4-1	NA	NA	TRBJ1-4	15	CASSQERTLNEKLFF	TGCGCCAGCAGCCAAGAACGGACACTTAATGAAAAACTGTTTTTT
TRBV6-5	NA	NA	TRBJ2-1	15	CASSLGGGAYNEQFF	TGTGCCAGCAGTCTTGGAGGGGGGGCCTACAATGAGCAGTTCTTC
TRBV5-5	NA	TRBD1	TRBJ1-6	19	CASSWGQGAGSSYNSPLHF	TGTGCCAGCAGCTGGGGACAGGGGGCGGGGAGCTCCTATAATTCACCCCTCCACTTT
TRBV28	NA	NA	TRBJ1-4	14	CASSTGQGYGKLFF	TGTGCCAGCTCCACCGGGCAGGGGTATGGAAAACTGTTTTTT
TRBV27	NA	TRBD1	TRBJ1-6	17	CASSPQALTGPNSPLHF	TGTGCCAGCAGTCCTCAAGCCCTGACAGGGCCTAATTCACCCCTCCACTTT
TRBV30	NA	NA	TRBJ1-3	14	CAWSVGSSGNTIYF	TGTGCCTGGAGTGTCGGGAGCTCTGGAAACACCATATATTTT
TRBV5-4	NA	NA	TRBJ2-3	16	CASSEKAGLGGDTQYF	TGTGCCAGCAGCGAAAAAGCGGGCCTGGGGGGAGATACGCAGTATTTT
TRBV4-1	NA	NA	TRBJ1-1	15	CASSQGFDRHTEAFF	TGCGCCAGCAGCCAAGGGTTCGACAGGCACACTGAAGCTTTCTTT
TRBV6-6	few	TRBD2	TRBJ2-1	16	CASSQGRLAGGDEQFF	TGTGCCAGCAGTCAGGGGAGGCTAGCGGGGGGGGATGAGCAGTTCTTC
TRBV5-4	NA	TRBD2	TRBJ2-7	15	CASSLLLAGAGEQYF	TGTGCCAGCAGCTTGTTACTAGCGGGAGCAGGGGAGCAGTACTTC
TRBV2	NA	TRBD1	TRBJ1-2	14	CASSESGTGYGYTF	TGTGCCAGCAGTGAATCTGGGACAGGGTATGGCTACACCTTC
TRBV7-9	few	TRBD1	TRBJ1-1	15	CASSWGQGSNTEAFF	TGTGCCAGCAGCTGGGGACAGGGGTCGAACACTGAAGCTTTCTTT
TRBV19	NA	TRBD1	TRBJ1-5	19	CASSITASLGTVIGQPQHF	TGTGCCAGTAGTATTACGGCCTCCCTCGGGACAGTTATTGGTCAGCCCCAGCATTTT
TRBV5-1	NA	NA	TRBJ1-2	13	CASSLVFSSGYTF	TGCGCCAGCAGCTTGGTTTTTAGTTCTGGCTACACCTTC
TRBV4-2	NA	NA	TRBJ2-3	16	CASSQEGWAGTDTQYF	TGTGCCAGCAGCCAAGAGGGCTGGGCTGGCACAGATACGCAGTATTTT
TRBV6-5	few	NA	TRBJ2-7	14	CASSPGAATYEQYF	TGTGCCAGCAGTCCAGGGGCGGCCACCTACGAGCAGTACTTC
TRBV1	few	NA	TRBJ2-2	16	CTSSQDVSSRDGELFF	TGCACCAGCAGCCAAGACGTCTCATCCAGGGACGGGGAGCTGTTTTTT
TRBV5-1	NA	TRBD1	TRBJ1-2	13	CASSLDRDYGYTF	TGCGCCAGCAGCTTAGACAGGGACTATGGCTACACCTTC
TRBV18	NA	TRBD1	TRBJ1-2	15	CASSSTGVGHYGYTF	TGTGCCAGCTCATCGACAGGGGTTGGTCACTATGGCTACACCTTC
TRBV5-5	NA	TRBD1	TRBJ1-3	16	CASSPSTGGRGNTIYF	TGTGCCAGCAGCCCCAGCACAGGGGGCCGTGGAAACACCATATATTTT
TRBV7-7	NA	NA	TRBJ1-2	12	CASSSPQGGYTF	TGTGCCAGCAGCTCCCCGCAGGGAGGCTACACCTTC
TRBV19	NA	NA	TRBJ1-4	15	CASSVSQGMGEKLFF	TGTGCCAGTAGTGTATCACAGGGTATGGGCGAAAAACTGTTTTTT
TRBV2	NA	TRBD2	TRBJ2-3	14	CASRGLAAADTQYF	TGTGCCAGCAGGGGACTAGCGGCGGCAGATACGCAGTATTTT
TRBV18	NA	TRBD1	TRBJ2-7	14	CASRNRGPSYEQYF	TGTGCCAGCCGGAACAGGGGGCCTTCCTACGAGCAGTACTTC
TRBV9	NA	NA	TRBJ1-4	15	CASSVGSTGYEKLFF	TGTGCCAGCAGCGTAGGGTCGACAGGTTATGAAAAACTGTTTTTT
TRBV12-5	NA	NA	TRBJ2-2	15	CASGPLGLNTGELFF	TGTGCTAGTGGCCCCCTTGGGCTTAACACCGGGGAGCTGTTTTTT
TRBV6-2/TRBV6-3	NA	NA	TRBJ1-4	12	CASSKQNEKLFF	TGTGCCAGCAGTAAACAGAATGAAAAACTGTTTTTT
TRBV19	NA	TRBD1	TRBJ1-2	15	CASSPSTGANYGYTF	TGTGCCAGTAGTCCCTCGACAGGGGCAAACTATGGCTACACCTTC
TRBV4-1	NA	NA	TRBJ1-2	14	CASSQAGLGSGYTF	TGCGCCAGCAGCCAAGCCGGGCTGGGGAGCGGCTACACCTTC
TRBV29-1	NA	NA	TRBJ1-4	12	CSVAGAGGELFF	TGCAGCGTTGCTGGAGCAGGCGGGGAACTGTTTTTT
TRBV19	NA	NA	TRBJ1-1	14	CASSTSSGDTEAFF	TGTGCCAGTAGTACGAGTTCAGGGGACACTGAAGCTTTCTTT
TRBV30	NA	NA	TRBJ2-7	16	CAWSWRRGRVPYEQYF	TGTGCCTGGAGTTGGAGGAGGGGACGGGTGCCCTACGAGCAGTACTTC
TRBV27	few	TRBD1	TRBJ2-1	17	CASSLFAYRGSYNEQFF	TGTGCCAGCAGTTTATTTGCCTACAGGGGCTCCTACAATGAGCAGTTCTTC
TRBV19	few	TRBD1	TRBJ1-5	14	CASSGQVGNQPQHF	TGTGCCAGTTCTGGACAGGTGGGCAATCAGCCCCAGCATTTT
TRBV6-5	few	NA	TRBJ1-1	12	CASSILPREAFF	TGTGCCAGCAGCATACTCCCCAGGGAAGCTTTCTTT
TRBV3-1/TRBV3-2	NA	NA	TRBJ1-2	13	CASSLREGRGYTF	TGTGCCAGCAGCCTGCGGGAGGGAAGGGGCTACACCTTC
TRBV6-5	NA	TRBD2	TRBJ2-7	13	CASRPTSGSRMDF	TGTGCCAGCAGACCGACTAGCGGGAGTAGAATGGACTTC
TRBV19	NA	TRBD1	TRBJ1-1	16	CASSTTKGTGGIGAFF	TGTGCCAGTAGTACGACAAAAGGGACAGGGGGCATCGGGGCTTTCTTT
TRBV6-1	NA	TRBD1	TRBJ1-1	15	CASSEQTGVATEAFF	TGTGCCAGCAGTGAACAAACAGGGGTGGCCACTGAAGCTTTCTTT
TRBV19	NA	TRBD2	TRBJ2-1	15	CASTVAGQSYNEQFF	TGTGCCAGTACCGTAGCGGGCCAGTCCTACAATGAGCAGTTCTTC
TRBV13	NA	NA	TRBJ2-4	13	CASSPQRTNIQYF	TGTGCCAGCAGCCCCCAGCGGACAAACATTCAGTACTTC
TRBV9	NA	TRBD2	TRBJ2-3	17	CASSVTSGSSGTDTQYF	TGTGCCAGCAGCGTAACTAGCGGGAGCTCGGGCACAGATACGCAGTATTTT
TRBV6-5	once	NA	TRBJ1-1	15	CASSYSQRLNTEAFF	TGTGCCAGCAGTTACTCGCAGAGGTTGAACACTGAAGCTTTCTTT
TRBV6-1	NA	NA	TRBJ1-3	14	CASSEARVGYTIYF	TGTGCCAGCAGTGAGGCCAGGGTGGGTTACACCATATATTTT
TRBV29-1	NA	TRBD1	TRBJ2-1	16	CSVHTGTGSSYNEQFF	TGCAGCGTACACACTGGGACAGGGAGCTCCTACAATGAGCAGTTCTTC
TRBV15	NA	TRBD2	TRBJ2-3	18	CATSRDGLAGPLGDTQYF	TGTGCCACCAGCAGAGACGGACTAGCGGGGCCGCTAGGGGATACGCAGTATTTT
TRBV4-1	few	NA	TRBJ2-1	15	CASSQEQGIYNEQFF	TGCGCCAGCAGCCAAGAGCAGGGTATCTACAATGAGCAGTTCTTC
TRBV27	NA	NA	TRBJ1-2	14	CASSEYRVGSGYTF	TGTGCCAGCAGTGAATACAGGGTTGGTAGCGGCTACACCTTC
TRBV2	NA	NA	TRBJ1-2	12	CASSPGSRGYTF	TGTGCCAGCAGTCCAGGGTCCAGGGGCTACACCTTC
TRBV29-1	NA	TRBD2	TRBJ2-7	12	CSVEEGTNEQYF	TGCAGCGTTGAAGAGGGGACTAACGAGCAGTACTTC
TRBV6-1	NA	NA	TRBJ2-3	16	CASSDRVAIFTDTQYF	TGTGCCAGCAGTGATAGAGTAGCTATTTTCACAGATACGCAGTATTTT
TRBV5-5	NA	TRBD2	TRBJ2-1	15	CASSEGLADYNEQFF	TGTGCCAGCAGCGAGGGACTAGCGGACTACAATGAGCAGTTCTTC
TRBV5-1	NA	NA	TRBJ2-5	13	CASSIPDQETQYF	TGCGCCAGCAGCATCCCGGACCAAGAGACCCAGTACTTC
TRBV3-1/TRBV3-2	NA	NA	TRBJ2-3	17	CASSPNPSYTEKDTQYF	TGTGCCAGCAGCCCCAACCCATCCTACACAGAAAAAGATACGCAGTATTTT
TRBV4-2	NA	TRBD2	TRBJ2-7	16	CASSQELGLAAYEQYF	TGTGCCAGCAGCCAAGAATTGGGCCTAGCGGCCTACGAGCAGTACTTC
TRBV2	NA	TRBD2	TRBJ2-2	15	CAREPGGEGTGELFF	TGTGCCCGAGAGCCGGGCGGGGAGGGAACCGGGGAGCTGTTTTTT
TRBV6-1	NA	TRBD2	TRBJ2-3	18	CASSEGLAGGPLTDTQYF	TGTGCCAGCAGTGAGGGACTAGCGGGGGGCCCCCTCACAGATACGCAGTATTTT
TRBV7-9	NA	TRBD2	TRBJ2-5	18	CASSSGLAGGTYQETQYF	TGTGCCAGCAGCTCTGGACTAGCGGGGGGTACTTACCAAGAGACCCAGTACTTC
TRBV18	NA	NA	TRBJ2-1	15	CASSSQGGAYNEQFF	TGTGCCAGCTCGTCACAGGGCGGCGCCTACAATGAGCAGTTCTTC